These 11 T cell receptor beta chains share one sample of origin, sequenced in a study of T cell responses to AZD1222 COVID-19 vaccine. Clones were sequenced by immunoSEQ multiplex PCR, and TCRdb holds only the in-frame ones, with some missing. The data hold approximately 97,000 clones, with 84% observed a single time. Sequencing used peripheral blood, obtained on day 0 of AZD1222 vaccination. These receptors were taken from an adult in good health.

This clone appeared many times. V usage is TRBV5-1 and J usage is TRBJ1-6, with 8 bases aligning to TRBD1. Looked up from germline, CDR1 is SGHRS and CDR2 is YFSETQ. This CDR3 spans 14 amino acids. V was clipped by 3 bases and J by 7 bases; unmatched bases: 3. For the CDR3, the DNA is TGCGCCAGCAGCTACGGACAGGGCAATTCACCCCTCCACTTT. Encoded protein: CASSYGQGNSPLHF.

The V and J genes are TRBV7-2 and TRBJ2-1, with TRBD2 matching over 10 bases. V lost 3 bases, J lost 7 bases, and 6 bases stayed unmatched. The CDR3 sequence is 15 residues long. From germline, CDR1 is SGHTA and CDR2 FQGNSA. In DNA form, the CDR3 reads TGTGCCAGCAGCTTCCTAGCGGGAGCACAGAATGAGCAGTTCTTC. Amino acids: CASSFLAGAQNEQFF. Together with reference TRBV7-2 and TRBJ2-1, the CDR3 gives the full variable domain: GAGVSQSPSNKVTEKGKDVELRCDPISGHTALYWYRQSLGQGLEFLIYFQGNSAPDKSGLPSDRFSAERTGGSVSTLTIQRTQQEDSAVYLCASSFLAGAQNEQFFGPGTRLTVL.

The V call is TRBV10-1, the J call TRBJ1-3; D gene ambiguous. CDR3 length equals 16 residues. Germline V gene sequence: CDR1 WNHNN, CDR2 SYGVQD (reference sequence). The V gene lost 4 bases and the J gene lost 0 bases, with 13 bases spanning the gap. The CDR3 DNA is TGCGCCAGCAGTGCCCTCAATCAACGCTCTGGAAACACCATATATTTT. Its translation: CASSALNQRSGNTIYF.

This chain joins TRBV7-6 and TRBJ1-4, with unresolved D. CDR3 length: 12 amino acids. Germline V CDR1 and CDR2: SGHVS, FNYEAQ. The V and J ends lost 5 bases and 10 bases respectively, with 11 bases between them. The CDR3 coding sequence is TGTGCCAGCAGCCCCGGTGAAGGAAAACTGTTTTTT. Translation gives CASSPGEGKLFF.

This clone was seen more than once but under ten times. The chain uses TRBV19 and TRBJ2-1; tentative D call: TRBD2 (5 bases). The CDR3 length is 13 residues. The ends were cut back, 4 bases at V and 10 bases at J, with 14 bases in the middle. Germline V gives CDR1 LNHDA, CDR2 SQIVND (reference sequence). The chain's CDR3 is CASSTASRREQFF. CDR3 DNA sequence: TGTGCCAGTAGTACGGCTAGCAGAAGGGAGCAGTTCTTC. The full variable domain, in which reference TRBV19 and TRBJ2-1 provide the parts outside the CDR3, is DGGITQSPKYLFRKEGQNVTLSCEQNLNHDAMYWYRQDPGQGLRLIYYSQIVNDFQKGDIAEGYSVSREKKESFPLTVTSAQKNPTAFYLCASSTASRREQFFGPGTRLTVL.

The count of this clone is one. This rearrangement joins TRBV9 to TRBJ2-7; D ambiguous. The length of the CDR3 is 14 residues. Between the trimmed V and J ends, which lost 4 bases and 6 bases, there was a span of 17 bases. Per the germline V gene, CDR1 is SGDLS and CDR2 is YYNGEE. CDR3 region: CASSPRSSPSEQYF. DNA of the CDR3: TGTGCCAGCAGCCCCCGGAGTAGCCCCAGCGAGCAGTACTTC.

J is TRBJ1-1 and V is TRBV9, with D possibly matching TRBD1 (5 bases). CDR3 size: 15 residues. CDR1 is SGDLS and CDR2 is YYNGEE in the germline V gene. Trimming took off 2 bases at V and 0 bases at J, with 11 bases between the two ends. The CDR3 sequence: CASSVAGTLNTEAFF. The CDR3 DNA reads as TGTGCCAGCAGCGTGGCCGGGACTTTGAACACTGAAGCTTTCTTT.

V is TRBV7-2 and J is TRBJ1-5; TRBD1 agrees at 8 bases. Germline loops: CDR1 SGHTA, CDR2 FQGNSA. V trimming: 0 bases; J trimming: 7 bases; junction bases outside the gene matches: 8. The CDR3 sequence is 16 residues long. CDR3 bases: TGTGCCAGCAGCTTAGCCGGACAGGGCGGTGGACAGCCCCAGCATTTT. Protein: CASSLAGQGGGQPQHF. Full variable domain (outside the CDR3, taken from reference TRBV7-2 and TRBJ1-5): GAGVSQSPSNKVTEKGKDVELRCDPISGHTALYWYRQSLGQGLEFLIYFQGNSAPDKSGLPSDRFSAERTGGSVSTLTIQRTQQEDSAVYLCASSLAGQGGGQPQHFGDGTRLSIL.

The V call is TRBV18, the J call TRBJ1-6, with D hard to call. The CDR3 sequence is 13 residues long. Germline values: CDR1 KGHSH, CDR2 LQKENI. V was pared by 2 bases and J by 7 bases, with 6 bases between. Here the CDR3 reads CASSPLRNSPLHF. The CDR3 DNA sequence: TGTGCCAGCTCACCATTGAGGAATTCACCCCTCCACTTT.

The rearrangement uses TRBV2 and TRBJ2-1; 14 bases line up with TRBD2. V shed 8 bases and J 9 bases; nucleotides not matched to a gene: 6. Germline V gene lookup returns CDR1 SNHLY and CDR2 FYNNEI. The CDR3 runs 14 residues. CDR3 DNA sequence: TGTGCCAGCGTTGGGACTAGCGGGAGAGGTGAGCAGTTCTTC. Translated: CASVGTSGRGEQFF.

This clone has only one observation. V is TRBV19 and J is TRBJ2-5; TRBD2 agrees at 13 bases. Germline V gives CDR1 LNHDA, CDR2 SQIVND (reference sequence). CDR3 length equals 18 residues. V dropped 3 bases and J dropped 5; count of bases not matched to a gene: 12. Here the CDR3 reads CASSIMGTSGARIETQYF. CDR3 bases: TGTGCCAGTAGTATCATGGGGACTAGCGGGGCTCGCATTGAGACCCAGTACTTC.